This T cell receptor (beta chain) derives from a study of early T cells in non-severe SARS-CoV-2 infection. TCRdb re-called the 5' RACE reads through MiXCR, storing one row per CDR3 protein. The sample has roughly 67,000 distinct CDR3 sequences, 11% seen once. Germline CDR1 and CDR2: SSHAT and FNYEAQ (reference sequence). CDR3 size: 18 residues. V was clipped by 1 base and J by 0 bases, with 16 bases between them. The TCR comes from an adult who was a healthcare worker with PCR-confirmed SARS-CoV-2 infection or an uninfected control (not recorded which). The rearrangement links TRBV7-7 to TRBJ2-1; D ambiguous. Sequencing was done on a sample of whole blood. The CDR3 region is CASSLEVYGKSSYNEQFF. DNA for the CDR3: TGTGCCAGCAGCTTAGAAGTCTACGGAAAGAGCTCCTACAATGAGCAGTTCTTC.